This TCR beta chain comes out of a study of blood T cell repertoires in COVID-19. Study in general: In each case, the material was cDNA or gDNA derived from T cells, B-cell-depleted T cells, or PBMCs.

Sequencing was performed with immunoSEQ multiplex PCR; in TCRdb, only in-frame clones are kept and a portion is missing. The sample has roughly 45,000 clones, 89% seen once. The source of this sequence is a human donor in a cohort sampled during active COVID-19. The sequenced material came from peripheral blood.

Here the CDR3 reads CAISGPPGGVPETQYF. CDR3 DNA: TGTGCCATCAGTGGCCCGCCGGGCGGGGTCCCAGAGACCCAGTACTTC. The chain uses TRBV10-3 and TRBJ2-5; a possible D gene is TRBD2 (6 bases). CDR1 and CDR2 (germline): ENHRY, SYGVKD. The length of the CDR3 is 16 residues. V was trimmed by 4 bases and J by 4 bases, leaving 19 bases between them.